This TCR beta chain was profiled in a study of shared clonotypes between healthy human individuals. Study-wide context: CD4 naive and CD4 memory each took three plates per donor, while CD8 naive took two and CD8 memory one. General study results and limits: Naive subsets usually exceeded memory subsets in estimated richness.

CD8 memory combined CD45RO+ cells with CCR7-negative CD45RA+ TemRA cells. Assay used: immunoSEQ multiplex PCR; TCRdb lists only in-frame clones, some missing. The sample holds about 380,000 clones, around 96% seen once. The CDR3 is 15 amino acids. Germline loops: CDR1 MDHEN, CDR2 SYDVKM. V dropped 1 base and J dropped 7; count of bases not matched to a gene: 6. A few counts support this clone. As yet, its antigen is unknown. The rearrangement links TRBV28 to TRBJ1-5, with 8 bases lining up with TRBD1. Sequenced input: memory CD8+ T cells sorted from blood. Subset indicated: CD45RO+ cells pooled with CCR7-negative TemRA cells. The sequence was collected from a man aged 25 to 40 in good health. CDR3 in DNA: TGTGCCAGCAGTTTATCCACAGGGGGTAAACAGCCCCAGCATTTT. This encodes CASSLSTGGKQPQHF.